The rows below give T cell receptor beta chains drawn from one sample of a study of blood T cell repertoires in COVID-19. Using immunoSEQ multiplex PCR, the repertoire was profiled, and TCRdb retains in-frame clones only, with some absent. The table records around 65,000 clones, 65% to 80% of them present only once. Sequencing input: peripheral blood. These receptors all stem from a man between 60 and 75 years old with acute or convalescent COVID-19. The conserved cysteine and the conserved F or W are not part of the CDR3 here.

CDR3aa: AISESNGPGYT
j_gene: TRBJ1-2
v_gene: TRBV10-3

CDR3aa: ASSQDRGEGPTDTQY
j_gene: TRBJ2-3
v_gene: TRBV4-2

CDR3aa: SASWGGAQPYEQY
j_gene: TRBJ2-7
v_gene: TRBV20-1

CDR3aa: ASVERGAYNEQF
j_gene: TRBJ2-1
v_gene: TRBV28

CDR3aa: ASRNRDRGLEKTQY
j_gene: TRBJ2-5
v_gene: TRBV28

CDR3aa: ASSYYGMGNYGYT
j_gene: TRBJ1-2
v_gene: TRBV6-5

CDR3aa: ASSQDYPPQPQH
j_gene: TRBJ1-5
v_gene: TRBV14

CDR3aa: ASSAQTSTDTQY
j_gene: TRBJ2-3
v_gene: TRBV2

CDR3aa: ASSLAGTEAF
j_gene: TRBJ1-1
v_gene: TRBV11-2

CDR3aa: ATSEGQSTDTQY
j_gene: TRBJ2-3
v_gene: TRBV24-1

CDR3aa: ASSQVFDRGPYNEQF
j_gene: TRBJ2-1
v_gene: TRBV3-1/TRBV3-2

CDR3aa: ASRRQRNTEAF
j_gene: TRBJ1-1
v_gene: TRBV11-2

CDR3aa: ASSKGVGSKPDSPLH
j_gene: TRBJ1-6
v_gene: TRBV27

CDR3aa: ASSLDLAGGNEQF
j_gene: TRBJ2-1
v_gene: TRBV7-3

CDR3aa: ATSTQRKGTDTQY
j_gene: TRBJ2-3
v_gene: TRBV24-1

CDR3aa: ASSTRDSRREH
j_gene: TRBJ1-5
v_gene: TRBV6-5

CDR3aa: ASKSGSVDTGELF
j_gene: TRBJ2-2
v_gene: TRBV5-1

CDR3aa: ASTFARGGTGELF
j_gene: TRBJ2-2
v_gene: TRBV6-1

CDR3aa: ASSLDGMNTEAF
j_gene: TRBJ1-1
v_gene: TRBV5-1

CDR3aa: ASSQEGLVGEKLF
j_gene: TRBJ1-4
v_gene: TRBV4-1

CDR3aa: ASSQDRLSRGYT
j_gene: TRBJ1-2
v_gene: TRBV4-3

CDR3aa: ASSESTDRVTDTQY
j_gene: TRBJ2-3
v_gene: TRBV10-1

CDR3aa: ASSRGGARGYT
j_gene: TRBJ1-2
v_gene: TRBV2

CDR3aa: ASALTGKNTGELF
j_gene: TRBJ2-2
v_gene: TRBV9

CDR3aa: ASSYEGGLTPNYGYT
j_gene: TRBJ1-2
v_gene: TRBV28

CDR3aa: AWRGTGRDTQY
j_gene: TRBJ2-3
v_gene: TRBV30

CDR3aa: ASSPPAAGYT
j_gene: TRBJ1-2
v_gene: TRBV18

CDR3aa: ASSSLQTGSKAGELF
j_gene: TRBJ2-2
v_gene: TRBV5-4

CDR3aa: ASSEYSGTGYGYT
j_gene: TRBJ1-2
v_gene: TRBV6-1

CDR3aa: ASSQSGRTYNEQF
j_gene: TRBJ2-1
v_gene: TRBV11-2

CDR3aa: SVEDEHIRTGELF
j_gene: TRBJ2-2
v_gene: TRBV29-1

CDR3aa: ASSISSGSSGANVLT
j_gene: TRBJ2-6
v_gene: TRBV19

CDR3aa: ASKGTGGNQPQH
j_gene: TRBJ1-5
v_gene: TRBV2

CDR3aa: ASIGQGKNTGELF
j_gene: TRBJ2-2
v_gene: TRBV23-1

CDR3aa: ASSQAPTGGELF
j_gene: TRBJ2-2
v_gene: TRBV4-2

CDR3aa: ASNPTPGARETQY
j_gene: TRBJ2-5
v_gene: TRBV6-5

CDR3aa: ASSRAQGTQTQY
j_gene: TRBJ2-5
v_gene: TRBV7-9

CDR3aa: ASSQGPGKETQY
j_gene: TRBJ2-5
v_gene: TRBV3-1/TRBV3-2

CDR3aa: ASRLLPGELF
j_gene: TRBJ2-2
v_gene: TRBV28

CDR3aa: ASSLVLSRGYT
j_gene: TRBJ1-2
v_gene: TRBV28

CDR3aa: ASRPLEHRLSNSPLH
j_gene: TRBJ1-6
v_gene: TRBV19

CDR3aa: AISDGNREGNGYT
j_gene: TRBJ1-2
v_gene: TRBV10-3

CDR3aa: ASSLGRGQETQY
j_gene: TRBJ2-5
v_gene: TRBV13

CDR3aa: ASSPQGRNTIY
j_gene: TRBJ1-3
v_gene: TRBV18

CDR3aa: ASGLDFTDTQY
j_gene: TRBJ2-3
v_gene: TRBV28

CDR3aa: ATSDLLGAGGNEQF
j_gene: TRBJ2-1
v_gene: TRBV24-1

CDR3aa: ASSLGSTTVETQY
j_gene: TRBJ2-5
v_gene: TRBV7-8

CDR3aa: ASSPKFAYFQETQY
j_gene: TRBJ2-5
v_gene: TRBV18

CDR3aa: ASLTGQAGNQPQH
j_gene: TRBJ1-5
v_gene: TRBV28

CDR3aa: ASSLPGGGYGYT
j_gene: TRBJ1-2
v_gene: TRBV7-9

CDR3aa: ASSFKTPGASGQVNEQF
j_gene: TRBJ2-1
v_gene: TRBV27